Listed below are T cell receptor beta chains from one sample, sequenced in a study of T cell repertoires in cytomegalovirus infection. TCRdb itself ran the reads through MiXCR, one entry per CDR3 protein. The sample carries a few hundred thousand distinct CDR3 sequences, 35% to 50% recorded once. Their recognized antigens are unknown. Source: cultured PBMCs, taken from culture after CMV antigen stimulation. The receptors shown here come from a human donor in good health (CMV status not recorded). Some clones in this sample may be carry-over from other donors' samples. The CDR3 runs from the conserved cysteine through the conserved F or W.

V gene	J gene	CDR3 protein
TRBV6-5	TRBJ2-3	CASSYSWLAGVPSTDTQYF
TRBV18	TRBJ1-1	CASSGGQDTEAFF
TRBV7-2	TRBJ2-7	CASSSDRVLGEQYF
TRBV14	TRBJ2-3	CASSQDSPGNQYF
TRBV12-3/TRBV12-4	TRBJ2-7	CASTQRASYEQYF
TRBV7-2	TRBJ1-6	CASSLATGVPLHF
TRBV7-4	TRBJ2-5	CASHALHQETQYF
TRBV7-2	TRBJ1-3	CASSYGQGASGNTIYF
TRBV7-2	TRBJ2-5	CASSSGTAQETQYF
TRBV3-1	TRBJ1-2	CASSQARGGGGYTF
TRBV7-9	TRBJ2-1	CASSPGGHNEQFF
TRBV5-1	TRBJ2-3	CASSLVEVSGTDTQYF
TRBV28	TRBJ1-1	CASSLPLNPTDTEAFF
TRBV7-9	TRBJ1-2	CASSLAGGYTF
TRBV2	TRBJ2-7	CASRTATRGGYEQYF
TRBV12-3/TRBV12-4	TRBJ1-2	CATDPPGPNYGYTF
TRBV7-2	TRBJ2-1	CASSLIPGGNEQFF
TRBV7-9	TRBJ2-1	CASSFSSGGRQFF
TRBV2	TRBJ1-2	CASSEIRQGTYGYTF
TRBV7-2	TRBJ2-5	CASSEARGTQYF
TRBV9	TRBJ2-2	CASRASGSFTGELFF
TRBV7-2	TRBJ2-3	CASSFDSTDTQYF
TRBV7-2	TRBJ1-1	CASSLAGDYTEAFF
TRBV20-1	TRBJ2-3	CSARRTGRSPHTQYF
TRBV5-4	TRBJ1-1	CASSRGTRNTEAFF
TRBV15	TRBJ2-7	CATSSFNPYEQYF
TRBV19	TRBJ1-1	CASGRGGNTEAFF
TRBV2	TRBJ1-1	CASLESGQSTEAFF
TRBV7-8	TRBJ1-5	CASGNSGSNQPQHF
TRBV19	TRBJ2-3	CASSIQGSPTDTQYF
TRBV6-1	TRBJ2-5	CASSDRGGETQYF
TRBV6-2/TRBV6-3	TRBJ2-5	CASSPPPGTYQETQYF
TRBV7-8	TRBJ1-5	CASSLVRTPQSAQHF
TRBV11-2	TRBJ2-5	CASSTWTDQETQYF
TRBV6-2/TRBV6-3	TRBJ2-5	CASSSWRGLNQYF
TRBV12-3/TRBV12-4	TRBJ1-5	CASSRSGNSNQPQHF
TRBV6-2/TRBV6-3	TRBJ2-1	CASTFGQARLEYYNEQFF
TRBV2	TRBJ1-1	CASSEVTVSTEAFF
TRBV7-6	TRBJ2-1	CASSFTLLAGVGNEQFF
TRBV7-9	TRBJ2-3	CASIRLAGMADTQYF
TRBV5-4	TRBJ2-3	CAVKGGRAGRTDTQYF
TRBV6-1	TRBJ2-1	CASSYLAGPYNEQFF
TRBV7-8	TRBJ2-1	CASSLVRGVAGDNEQFF
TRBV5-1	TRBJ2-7	CASSLAYGRGEQYF
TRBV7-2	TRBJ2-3	CASSPRRSLTDTQYF
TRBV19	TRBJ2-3	CATGRSGQSTDTQYF
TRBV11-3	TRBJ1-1	CASSLVGAGEAFF
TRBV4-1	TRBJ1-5	CASSHHTGLGQPQHF
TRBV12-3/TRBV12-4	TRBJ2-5	CASSLGGKTQYF
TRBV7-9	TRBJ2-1	CASSNRQGNLNEQFF
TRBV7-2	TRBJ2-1	CASRTKTLVASYNEQFF
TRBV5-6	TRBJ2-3	CASSAGQGRWLLTDTQYF
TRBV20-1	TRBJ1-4	CSAARRSGDLTEKLFF
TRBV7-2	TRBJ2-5	CASSPIAGGPQETQYF
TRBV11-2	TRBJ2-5	CASSSTSGRAGETQYF